The 21 T cell receptor beta chains given below trace back to one sample, sequenced in a study of identical twins. One entry per CDR3 protein, called by TCRdb with MiXCR from the 5' RACE reads. Of 1.5 million to 2 million distinct CDR3 sequences in the sample, less than 40% were seen once. What was sequenced was cord blood. The source is a newborn girl in good health.

The chain has TRBV20-1 and TRBJ1-1, with TRBD1 as a possible D gene (5 bases). This CDR3 region has 14 residues. Per germline, CDR1 DFQATT and CDR2 SNEGSKA (reference sequence). Deletions cut 3 bases from V and 3 bases from J, with 14 bases between. The CDR3 bases are TGCAGTGCTAGTCCAGGGTCTTGGGACACTGAAGCTTTCTTT. This translates into CSASPGSWDTEAFF.

This clonotype was counted many times. V gene TRBV20-1 combines with J gene TRBJ2-1; 10 nucleotides line up with TRBD2. V shed 2 bases, J shed 4 bases, and the junction held 5 bases outside the gene matches. The CDR3 runs 15 residues. Germline V gene sequence: CDR1 DFQATT, CDR2 SNEGSKA (reference sequence). The CDR3 protein is CSARRTSGGYNEQFF. The CDR3 bases are TGCAGTGCTAGACGGACTAGCGGAGGATACAATGAGCAGTTCTTC.

This clonotype was detected only a few times. The rearrangement uses TRBV3-1 and TRBJ2-7; TRBD1 aligns across 10 bases. Germline V gene lookup returns CDR1 LGHDT and CDR2 YNNKEL (reference sequence). With 1 base clipped from V and 4 bases from J, the junction kept 4 bases outside the gene matches. CDR3 size: 15 residues. The CDR3 loop is CASSQGGDRGYEQYF. The CDR3 region has the DNA TGTGCCAGCAGCCAAGGGGGGGACAGGGGTTACGAGCAGTACTTC.

The chain carries TRBV28 and TRBJ2-1; D is perhaps TRBD1 (6 bases). The J call may be wrong; the DNA end is better matched by TRBJ2-7. This CDR3 is built from 14 residues. CDR1 and CDR2 (germline): MDHEN, SYDVKM. The CDR3 nucleotides are TGTGCCAGTACCACAGGGAGCTCCTACAATGAGCAGTACTTC. Amino acids: CASTTGSSYNEQYF.

The rearrangement links TRBV7-2 to TRBJ2-3, with 8 bases that match TRBD2. The CDR3 sequence is 16 residues long. The J segment lost 0 bases and the V segment lost 3 bases, leaving 5 bases of the junction unmatched. Germline-derived CDR1 and CDR2 are SGHTA and FQGNSA. The CDR3 DNA sequence: TGTGCCAGCAGCTTCTCGCCTAGCGGGAGCACAGATACGCAGTATTTT. Protein: CASSFSPSGSTDTQYF.

This clonotype was seen a few times. The J gene is TRBJ2-3, the V gene TRBV11-2; 12 bases agree with TRBD2. With V trimmed by 1 base and J by 5 bases, 7 bases remained unmatched. CDR3 length: 17 amino acids. CDR1 and CDR2 (germline): SGHAT, FQNNGV. The CDR3 DNA sequence: TGTGCCAGCAGCTTAGGGTCTAGCGGGGGGGGTGGAGATACGCAGTATTTT. Protein sequence: CASSLGSSGGGGDTQYF.

V gene TRBV12-3 or TRBV12-4 combines with J gene TRBJ2-7; 9 bases align to TRBD2. The CDR3 has 18 amino acids. Losses at the gene ends were 3 bases for V and 2 bases for J; bases not matched to a gene: 14. CDR3 sequence: CASSFGGLGLATTYEQYF. The CDR3, as DNA: TGTGCCAGCAGTTTCGGGGGCTTGGGACTAGCAACTACCTACGAGCAGTACTTC.

The chain uses TRBV10-1 and TRBJ2-3, with D possibly being TRBD1 (6 bases). Trimming stripped 6 bases from V and 1 base from J, with 11 bases between. Germline CDR1 WNHNN, CDR2 SYGVQD (reference sequence). There are 14 residues in the CDR3. CDR3 residues: CASSRTECTDTQYF. The CDR3 DNA reads as TGCGCCAGCAGCCGGACAGAGTGCACAGATACGCAGTATTTT.

V gene TRBV29-1 combines with J gene TRBJ1-5, with D possibly TRBD1 on 5 matching bases. This CDR3 is built from 13 residues. CDR1 SQVTM and CDR2 ANQGSEA come from the germline V gene. The V and J ends lost 4 bases and 6 bases respectively, with 13 bases between them. The CDR3 reads CSVGTNGGQPQHF. The CDR3, as DNA: TGCAGCGTTGGCACTAACGGGGGTCAGCCCCAGCATTTT. The full variable domain, in which reference TRBV29-1 and TRBJ1-5 provide the parts outside the CDR3, is SAVISQKPSRDICQRGTSLTIQCQVDSQVTMMFWYRQQPGQSLTLIATANQGSEATYESGFVIDKFPISRPNLTFSTLTVSNMSPEDSSIYLCSVGTNGGQPQHFGDGTRLSIL.

This clonotype was detected only a few times. The CDR3 sequence is CASSYLLDSQETQYF. The CDR3 coding sequence is TGTGCCAGCAGTTACCTTTTGGACAGCCAAGAGACCCAGTACTTC. The V and J genes are TRBV6-6 and TRBJ2-5, with a tentative D call TRBD1 (6 bases). CDR1 and CDR2 from the germline V gene are MNHNY and SVGAGI (reference sequence). V lost 2 bases and J lost 1, with 11 bases in between. The length of the CDR3 is 15 residues.

In nucleotides, the CDR3 is TGTGCCAGCAGCCAAGAAAGGGAGGAAAAACTGTTTTTT. It encodes CASSQEREEKLFF. V usage is TRBV4-2 and J usage is TRBJ1-4; D unresolved. Germline V gene lookup returns CDR1 LGHNA and CDR2 YNFKEQ. With 0 bases removed from V and 8 bases from J, the gap between germline ends came to 7 bases. CDR3 length: 13 amino acids.

This clonotype showed up many times. CDR3 protein: CASSPPTSYNEQFF. CDR3 bases: TGTGCCAGCAGCCCGCCCACTAGCTACAATGAGCAGTTCTTC. V usage is TRBV7-2 and J usage is TRBJ2-1; a possible D gene is TRBD2 (5 bases). The length of the CDR3 is 14 residues. V was trimmed by 5 bases and J by 3 bases, leaving 11 bases between them. Germline values: CDR1 SGHTA, CDR2 FQGNSA.

This clonotype was counted many times. This chain connects TRBV6-6 to TRBJ1-4; D remains ambiguous. The germline V and J ends were trimmed by 6 bases and 8 bases, with 10 bases remaining between them. CDR3 length equals 12 residues. CDR1 is MNHNY and CDR2 is SVGAGI in the germline V gene (reference sequence). In nucleotides, the CDR3 is TGTGCCAGCAGCGAGTACCAGGAAAAACTGTTTTTT. It specifies CASSEYQEKLFF.

The chain links TRBV6-6 to TRBJ2-7; 7 bases match TRBD2. V was pared by 10 bases and J by 1 base, with 4 bases of the junction left unmatched. CDR1 and CDR2 (germline): MNHNY, SVGAGI (reference sequence). This CDR3 has 12 amino acids. The CDR3 protein is CATAGDSYEQYF. CDR3 in DNA: TGTGCCACTGCGGGGGATTCCTACGAGCAGTACTTC.

This clonotype appeared many times. This chain connects TRBV11-2 to TRBJ2-1; D is possibly TRBD2 (6 bases). With 2 bases removed from V and 0 bases from J, the gap between germline ends came to 11 bases. This CDR3 is 16 amino acids long. Germline V gene data show CDR1 as SGHAT and CDR2 as FQNNGV. This CDR3 reads CASSLWEDLSYNEQFF. DNA of the CDR3: TGTGCCAGCAGCTTATGGGAGGACCTCTCCTACAATGAGCAGTTCTTC.

The rearrangement links TRBV12-3 or TRBV12-4 to TRBJ1-5, with D uncertain. The germline V and J ends were trimmed by 3 bases and 4 bases, with 16 bases remaining between them. CDR3 length: 16 amino acids. CDR3 nucleotides: TGTGCCAGCAGTTTTAGCAGAATAGGTGGAAATCAGCCCCAGCATTTT. Translating it yields CASSFSRIGGNQPQHF.

This clonotype has only a few counts. The chain employs TRBV7-2 and TRBJ2-5, with TRBD2 as a possible D gene (5 bases). CDR3 length: 15 amino acids. Trimming cost V 5 bases and J 5 bases, with 18 bases left between them. CDR1 is SGHTA, CDR2 FQGNSA, per germline. The CDR3 region is CASSVGLPGGETQYF. DNA of the CDR3: TGTGCCAGCAGCGTTGGGCTACCCGGCGGGGAGACCCAGTACTTC.

V usage is TRBV12-3 or TRBV12-4 and J usage is TRBJ2-3; TRBD2 might be the D (5 bases). The CDR3 totals 16 residues. Trimming took 4 bases from V and 1 from J, leaving 15 bases between them. DNA for the CDR3: TGTGCCAGCAGTTATAGGTCCCACGGGGGCACAGATACGCAGTATTTT. Protein product: CASSYRSHGGTDTQYF.

The rearrangement joins TRBV28 to TRBJ1-6; D call uncertain. Between the trimmed V and J ends, which lost 3 bases and 9 bases, there was a span of 6 bases. The CDR3 contains 12 residues. Germline V lookup: CDR1 MDHEN, CDR2 SYDVKM. This CDR3 is CASSFGVSPLHF. CDR3 bases: TGTGCCAGCAGTTTCGGGGTTTCACCCCTCCACTTT.

The chain has TRBV13 and TRBJ2-3, with 7 bases that match TRBD2. This CDR3 has 15 amino acids. V lost 4 bases and J lost 1; bases outside the gene matches: 5. Germline V lookup: CDR1 PRHDT, CDR2 FYEKMQ (reference sequence). CDR3: CASSSFTSGTDTQYF. The CDR3 DNA is TGTGCCAGCAGCTCCTTCACTAGCGGCACAGATACGCAGTATTTT.

Points on this clonotype: A read error may be the cause here, since a much bigger clone is one base away. This chain connects TRBV6-2 or TRBV6-3 to TRBJ2-1, with 9 bases fitting TRBD1. CDR1 is MNHEY, CDR2 SVGEGT, per germline. The CDR3 spans 14 residues. The ends lost 5 bases at V and 4 bases at J; junction bases unmatched: 3. The chain's CDR3 is CASSGDREYNEQFF. In DNA form, the CDR3 reads TGTGCCAGCAGTGGGGACAGGGAATACAATGAGCAGTTCTTC.